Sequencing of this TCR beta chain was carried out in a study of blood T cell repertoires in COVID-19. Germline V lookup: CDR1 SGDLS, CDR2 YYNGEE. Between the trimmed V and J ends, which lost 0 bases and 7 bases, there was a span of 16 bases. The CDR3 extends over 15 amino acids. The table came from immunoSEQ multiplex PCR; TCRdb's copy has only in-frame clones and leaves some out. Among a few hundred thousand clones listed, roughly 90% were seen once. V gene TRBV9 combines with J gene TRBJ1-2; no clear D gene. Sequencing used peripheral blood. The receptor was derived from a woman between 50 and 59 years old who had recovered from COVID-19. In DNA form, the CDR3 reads TGTGCCAGCAGCGTAGGAAACCATCTGGGCCTTGGCTACACCTTC. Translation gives CASSVGNHLGLGYTF.